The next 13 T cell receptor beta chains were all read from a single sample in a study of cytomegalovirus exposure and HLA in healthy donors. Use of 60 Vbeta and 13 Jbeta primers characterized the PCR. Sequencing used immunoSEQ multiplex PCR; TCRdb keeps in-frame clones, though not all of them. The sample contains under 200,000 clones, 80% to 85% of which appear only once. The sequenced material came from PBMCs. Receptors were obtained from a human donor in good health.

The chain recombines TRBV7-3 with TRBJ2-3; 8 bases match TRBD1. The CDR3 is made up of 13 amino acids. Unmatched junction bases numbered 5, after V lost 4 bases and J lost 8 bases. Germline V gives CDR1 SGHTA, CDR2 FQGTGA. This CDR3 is CASSSDRAGTQYF. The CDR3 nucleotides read TGTGCCAGCAGCTCGGACAGGGCGGGTACGCAGTATTTT.

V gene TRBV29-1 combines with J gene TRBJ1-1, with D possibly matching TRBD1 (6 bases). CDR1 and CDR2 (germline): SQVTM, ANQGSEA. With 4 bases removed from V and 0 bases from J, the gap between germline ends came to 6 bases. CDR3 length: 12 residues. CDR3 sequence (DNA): TGCAGCGTTGGGGACATGAACACTGAAGCTTTCTTT. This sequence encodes CSVGDMNTEAFF.

The CDR3 DNA is TGTGCCAGCAGCCAAAAACGGTTCGGGACTAGCGGGGCTGATGAGCAGTTCTTC. This codes for CASSQKRFGTSGADEQFF. The V gene is TRBV7-8, the J gene TRBJ2-1, with TRBD2 identical over 13 bases. The CDR3 runs 18 residues. The V gene's germline CDR1 is SGHVS and CDR2 FQNEAQ. Unmatched junction bases numbered 15, after V lost 5 bases and J lost 8 bases. Looking up the rest from reference TRBV7-8 and TRBJ2-1 gives the full variable domain: GAGVSQSPRYKVAKRGQDVALRCDPISGHVSLFWYQQALGQGPEFLTYFQNEAQLDKSGLPSDRFFAERPEGSVSTLKIQRTQQEDSAVYLCASSQKRFGTSGADEQFFGPGTRLTVL.

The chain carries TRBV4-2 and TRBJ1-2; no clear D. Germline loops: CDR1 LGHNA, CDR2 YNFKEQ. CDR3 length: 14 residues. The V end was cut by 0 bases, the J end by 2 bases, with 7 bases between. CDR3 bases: TGTGCCAGCAGCCAAGACCCGACAAACTATGGCTACACCTTC. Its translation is CASSQDPTNYGYTF.

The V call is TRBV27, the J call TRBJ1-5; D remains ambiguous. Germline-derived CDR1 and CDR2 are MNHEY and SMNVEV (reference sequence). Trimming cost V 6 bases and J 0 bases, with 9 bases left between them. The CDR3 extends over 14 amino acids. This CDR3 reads CASSPGFSNQPQHF. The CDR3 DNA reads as TGTGCCAGCAGCCCGGGTTTTAGCAATCAGCCCCAGCATTTT.

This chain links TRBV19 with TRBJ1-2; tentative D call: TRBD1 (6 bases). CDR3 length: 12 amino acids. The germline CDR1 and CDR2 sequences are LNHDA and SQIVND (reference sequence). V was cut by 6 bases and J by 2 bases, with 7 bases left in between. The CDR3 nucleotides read TGTGCCAGTAGAAGGGGGAACTATGGCTACACCTTC. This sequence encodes CASRRGNYGYTF.

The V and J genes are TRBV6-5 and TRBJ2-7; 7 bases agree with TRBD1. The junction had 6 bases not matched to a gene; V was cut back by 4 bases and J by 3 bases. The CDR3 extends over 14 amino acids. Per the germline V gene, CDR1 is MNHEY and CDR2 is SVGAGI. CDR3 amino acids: CASSSGQRRYEQYF. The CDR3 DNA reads TGTGCCAGCAGTTCGGGACAGCGGCGCTACGAGCAGTACTTC.

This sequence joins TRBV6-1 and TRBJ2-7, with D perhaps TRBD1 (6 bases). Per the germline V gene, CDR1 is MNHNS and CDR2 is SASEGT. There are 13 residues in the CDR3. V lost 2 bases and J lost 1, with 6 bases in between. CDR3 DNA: TGTGCCAGCAGTGAAACAGGGTCCTACGAGCAGTACTTC. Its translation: CASSETGSYEQYF.

CDR3 in DNA: TGCGCCAGCAGCTTGGGCAGGGGTAATGAAAAACTGTTTTTT. Its translation is CASSLGRGNEKLFF. The chain employs TRBV5-1 and TRBJ1-4; a weak D match, TRBD1 (6 bases). This CDR3 spans 14 amino acids. V was clipped by 0 bases and J by 4 bases, with 7 bases between them. Germline V CDR1 and CDR2: SGHRS, YFSETQ.

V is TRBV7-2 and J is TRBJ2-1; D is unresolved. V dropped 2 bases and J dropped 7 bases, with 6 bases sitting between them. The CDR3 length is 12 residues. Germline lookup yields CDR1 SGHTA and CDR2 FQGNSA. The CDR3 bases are TGTGCCAGCAGCTTAAACTTAAATGAGCAGTTCTTC. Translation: CASSLNLNEQFF.

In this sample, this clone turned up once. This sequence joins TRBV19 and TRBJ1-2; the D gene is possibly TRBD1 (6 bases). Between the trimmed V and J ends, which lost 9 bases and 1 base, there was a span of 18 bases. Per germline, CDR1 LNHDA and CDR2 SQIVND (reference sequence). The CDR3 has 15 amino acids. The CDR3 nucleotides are TGTGCCAGCCAAGGGGGGGCAGCAGGTAACTATGGCTACACCTTC. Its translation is CASQGGAAGNYGYTF.

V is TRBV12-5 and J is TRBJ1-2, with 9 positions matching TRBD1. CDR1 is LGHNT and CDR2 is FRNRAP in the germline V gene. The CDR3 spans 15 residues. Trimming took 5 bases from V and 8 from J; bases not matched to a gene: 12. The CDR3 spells CASGQWDRVMVGYTF. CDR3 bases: TGTGCTAGTGGTCAATGGGACAGGGTGATGGTAGGCTACACCTTC.

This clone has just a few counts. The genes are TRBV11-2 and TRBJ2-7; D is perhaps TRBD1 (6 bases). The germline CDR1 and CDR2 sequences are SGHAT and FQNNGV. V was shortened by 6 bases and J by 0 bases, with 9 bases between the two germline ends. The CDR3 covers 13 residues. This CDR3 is CASSVTGSYEQYF. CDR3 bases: TGTGCCAGCAGTGTGACAGGCTCCTACGAGCAGTACTTC.